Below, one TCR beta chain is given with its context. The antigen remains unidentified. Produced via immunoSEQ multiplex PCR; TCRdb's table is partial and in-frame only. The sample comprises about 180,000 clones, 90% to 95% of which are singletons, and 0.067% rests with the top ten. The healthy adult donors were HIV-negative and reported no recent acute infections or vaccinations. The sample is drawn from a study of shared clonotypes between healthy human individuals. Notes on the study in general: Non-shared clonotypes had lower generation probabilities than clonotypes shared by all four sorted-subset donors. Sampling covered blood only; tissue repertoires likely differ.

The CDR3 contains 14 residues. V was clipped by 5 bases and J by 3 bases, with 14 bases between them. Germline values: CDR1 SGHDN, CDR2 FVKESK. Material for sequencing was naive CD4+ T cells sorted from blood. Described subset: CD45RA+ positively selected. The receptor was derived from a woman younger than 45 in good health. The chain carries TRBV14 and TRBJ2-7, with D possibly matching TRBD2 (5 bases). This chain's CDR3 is CASSEQLEGYEQYF. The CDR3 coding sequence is TGTGCCAGCAGCGAACAGCTAGAGGGCTACGAGCAGTACTTC. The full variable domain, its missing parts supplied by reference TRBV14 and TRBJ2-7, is EAGVTQFPSHSVIEKGQTVTLRCDPISGHDNLYWYRRVMGKEIKFLLHFVKESKQDESGMPNNRFLAERTGGTYSTLKVQPAELEDSGVYFCASSEQLEGYEQYFGPGTRLTVT.